A single sample gave rise to the 27 T cell receptor beta chains below, sequenced in a study of blood T cell repertoires in COVID-19. Clones were sequenced by immunoSEQ multiplex PCR, and TCRdb holds only the in-frame ones, with some missing. Among around 400,000 clones listed, around four fifths were seen once. Sequenced: PBMCs or T cells enriched from blood (not recorded which). These receptors all come from a woman between 50 and 59 years old who had recovered from COVID-19.

The CDR3 spells CSVESRQAGNEKLFF. The CDR3 DNA is TGCAGCGTCGAATCCAGACAGGCGGGTAATGAAAAACTGTTTTTT. V is TRBV29-1 and J is TRBJ1-4, with D possibly TRBD1 on 6 matching bases. The length of the CDR3 is 15 residues. Germline V CDR1 and CDR2: SQVTM, ANQGSEA. Trimming removed 6 bases from V and 4 bases from J, with 18 bases in between.

This clone is a singleton in its sample. The genes are TRBV2 and TRBJ2-1; no clear D gene. CDR3 length: 13 residues. The V end lost 3 bases, the J end lost 3 bases, and 6 bases lay between the germline ends. Germline V lookup: CDR1 SNHLY, CDR2 FYNNEI. The CDR3 DNA reads TGTGCCAGCAGTGAGAGGAGCTACAATGAGCAGTTCTTC. This sequence encodes CASSERSYNEQFF.

The CDR3 here is CATSDHDRAYGYTF. The CDR3 nucleotides read TGTGCCACCAGTGATCATGACAGGGCCTATGGCTACACCTTC. This chain uses TRBV24-1 with TRBJ1-2; 7 bases map to TRBD1. V shed 3 bases and J 4 bases; nucleotides not matched to a gene: 4. Germline CDR1 is KGHDR and CDR2 is SFDVKD. CDR3 length: 14 amino acids.

The chain is built from TRBV7-2 and TRBJ1-2; D is unclear. Per the germline V gene, CDR1 is SGHTA and CDR2 is FQGNSA. The length of the CDR3 is 17 residues. V was clipped by 1 base and J by 8 bases, with 23 bases between them. The CDR3 DNA is TGTGCCAGCAGCTTAGGGCCGGGTGGCGCCGCGGGTAGGGGCTACACCTTC. This encodes CASSLGPGGAAGRGYTF.

The chain joins TRBV7-2 to TRBJ1-1, with D possibly TRBD1 on 6 matching bases. The CDR3 has 19 residues. Deletions cut 5 bases from V and 5 bases from J, with 30 bases between. Germline V gives CDR1 SGHTA, CDR2 FQGNSA. DNA of the CDR3: TGTGCCAGCAGCCAGGAACATACAGGGTTAATTTCGGTGGGGACTGAAGCTTTCTTT. It encodes CASSQEHTGLISVGTEAFF.

This chain joins TRBV6-2 or TRBV6-3 and TRBJ1-2; maybe TRBD1 (6 bases). This CDR3 is built from 12 residues. V lost 6 bases and J lost 8, with 13 bases in between. From germline, CDR1 is MNHEY and CDR2 SVGEGT. The CDR3 sequence: CASSPNTGGYTF. CDR3 DNA: TGTGCCAGCAGCCCTAACACAGGGGGCTACACCTTC.

The chain recombines TRBV5-4 with TRBJ2-7; 7 bases fit TRBD2. V lost 4 bases, J lost 2 bases, and 9 bases stayed unmatched. Germline V gene sequence: CDR1 SGHNT, CDR2 YYREEE (reference sequence). The CDR3 has 15 amino acids. DNA of the CDR3: TGTGCCAGCAGCAAAAGCGGGGCCCACACCTACGAGCAGTACTTC. Translation: CASSKSGAHTYEQYF.

This rearrangement joins TRBV3-1 (or the pseudogene TRBV3-2) to TRBJ1-1; D remains unclear. The V gene lost 5 bases and the J gene lost 0 bases, with 7 bases spanning the gap. This CDR3 is built from 13 residues. Per germline, CDR1 LGHDT and CDR2 YNNKEL (reference sequence). Here the CDR3 reads CASSRDLNTEAFF. The CDR3 DNA reads as TGTGCCAGCAGCAGAGATCTGAACACTGAAGCTTTCTTT.

The gene calls are TRBV5-1 and TRBJ2-3; no reliable D call. V gave up 6 bases and J gave up 4 bases, with 15 bases separating them. The germline gives CDR1 SGHRS, CDR2 YFSETQ. The CDR3 covers 14 residues. The CDR3 region is CASMFTVLSDTQYF. The DNA for the CDR3 is TGCGCCAGCATGTTCACGGTTTTGTCAGATACGCAGTATTTT. The full variable domain, its missing parts supplied by reference TRBV5-1 and TRBJ2-3, is KAGVTQTPRYLIKTRGQQVTLSCSPISGHRSVSWYQQTPGQGLQFLFEYFSETQRNKGNFPGRFSGRQFSNSRSEMNVSTLELGDSALYLCASMFTVLSDTQYFGPGTRLTVL.

This rearrangement joins TRBV19 to TRBJ2-3; D is possibly TRBD1 (5 bases). V shed 4 bases and J shed 2 bases, with 16 bases lying between them. The CDR3 contains 16 residues. Germline CDR1 is LNHDA and CDR2 is SQIVND (reference sequence). This CDR3 is CASSTPATANTDTQYF. The CDR3 coding sequence is TGTGCCAGTAGTACCCCAGCGACAGCTAACACAGATACGCAGTATTTT.

This chain uses TRBV19 with TRBJ2-7; D possibly corresponds to TRBD2 (6 bases). V lost 1 base, J lost 5 bases, and 15 bases lay in between. The CDR3 contains 15 residues. Germline assignment: CDR1 LNHDA and CDR2 SQIVND (reference sequence). The chain's CDR3 is CASSIGGPGGNEQYF. As DNA, the CDR3 is TGTGCCAGTAGTATAGGCGGCCCCGGCGGGAACGAGCAGTACTTC. The variable domain in full, with the rest retrieved from reference TRBV19 and TRBJ2-7, is DGGITQSPKYLFRKEGQNVTLSCEQNLNHDAMYWYRQDPGQGLRLIYYSQIVNDFQKGDIAEGYSVSREKKESFPLTVTSAQKNPTAFYLCASSIGGPGGNEQYFGPGTRLTVT.

The chain couples TRBV10-3 to TRBJ2-2; D not certain. The CDR3 contains 12 residues. Germline loops: CDR1 ENHRY, CDR2 SYGVKD. Trimming took off 5 bases at V and 4 bases at J, with 5 bases between the two ends. CDR3 in DNA: TGTGCCATCAGTAGCGCCACCGGGGAGCTGTTTTTT. Protein: CAISSATGELFF.

The CDR3 region is CASSLGTSGGYTF. CDR3 nucleotides: TGTGCCAGCAGCTTAGGTACCAGCGGAGGCTACACCTTC. The V and J genes are TRBV7-9 and TRBJ1-2, with D hard to call. Germline CDR1 SEHNR, CDR2 FQNEAQ (reference sequence). This CDR3 spans 13 amino acids. V was shortened by 1 base and J by 8 bases, with 11 bases between the two germline ends.

The genes are TRBV5-4 and TRBJ1-5, with D hard to call. The V and J ends lost 2 bases and 1 base respectively, with 19 bases between them. This CDR3 has 18 residues. Germline-derived CDR1 and CDR2 are SGHNT and YYREEE (reference sequence). For the CDR3, the DNA is TGTGCCAGCAGCTTCACCGGGATGTTGGGATTGAGCAATCAGCCCCAGCATTTT. Translation gives CASSFTGMLGLSNQPQHF.

The chain carries TRBV7-3 and TRBJ1-6, with 9 positions matching TRBD1. This CDR3 contains 15 residues. V lost 4 bases, J lost 7 bases, and 5 bases stayed unmatched. Germline CDR1 SGHTA, CDR2 FQGTGA. CDR3 in DNA: TGTGCCAGCAGCTCGGGACAGGGACTAAATTCACCCCTCCACTTT. Its translation: CASSSGQGLNSPLHF. The entire variable domain, with the rest obtained from reference TRBV7-3 and TRBJ1-6, is as follows: GAGVSQTPSNKVTEKGKYVELRCDPISGHTALYWYRQSLGQGPEFLIYFQGTGAADDSGLPNDRFFAVRPEGSVSTLKIQRTERGDSAVYLCASSSGQGLNSPLHFGNGTRLTVT.

The V gene is TRBV7-9, the J gene TRBJ1-1; 9 nucleotides match TRBD1. J gave up 4 bases and V 6 bases, and 6 bases lay outside the gene matches. In germline, CDR1 is SEHNR, CDR2 FQNEAQ (reference sequence). CDR3 length: 14 amino acids. CDR3 nucleotides: TGTGCCAGCAGGACAGACAGGGGGAGCACTGAAGCTTTCTTT. It encodes CASRTDRGSTEAFF.

J is TRBJ1-1 and V is TRBV10-3; D is ambiguous. The CDR3 runs 13 residues. Germline CDR1 is ENHRY and CDR2 is SYGVKD. V was cut by 0 bases and J by 8 bases, with 10 bases left in between. The CDR3 coding sequence is TGTGCCATCAGTGAGTCGAGGGAGCAAGAAGCTTTCTTT. This codes for CAISESREQEAFF.

The chain couples TRBV6-1 to TRBJ1-2; D gene uncertain. Between the trimmed V and J ends, which lost 0 bases and 4 bases, there was a span of 9 bases. The germline V gene has CDR1 MNHNS and CDR2 SASEGT. The CDR3 contains 14 residues. The CDR3: CASSEAEGSYGYTF. As DNA, the CDR3 is TGTGCCAGCAGTGAAGCAGAGGGTAGCTATGGCTACACCTTC.

The J gene is TRBJ1-1, the V gene TRBV6-6; D may be TRBD1 (6 bases). The CDR3 is made up of 13 amino acids. Germline CDR1 MNHNY, CDR2 SVGAGI (reference sequence). V lost 4 bases to trimming and J lost 10 bases, with 16 bases between them. CDR3 DNA: TGTGCCAGCAGTTGGATGGACAGTCGTTCAGCTTTCTTT. Translating it yields CASSWMDSRSAFF.

This chain uses TRBV5-6 with TRBJ1-2; weak D call: TRBD1 (5 bases). Looked up from germline, CDR1 is SGHDT and CDR2 is YYEEEE. CDR3 length: 14 residues. V was clipped by 3 bases and J by 7 bases, with 16 bases between them. In DNA form, the CDR3 reads TGTGCCAGCAGCTCCCTCGTAGGACATGGTGGCTACACCTTC. It yields the protein CASSSLVGHGGYTF.

The chain employs TRBV30 and TRBJ1-1, with D tentatively TRBD1 (5 bases). The CDR3 extends over 12 amino acids. Germline-derived CDR1 and CDR2 are GTSNPN and SVGIG (reference sequence). V was shortened by 5 bases and J by 4 bases, with 11 bases between the two germline ends. This CDR3 reads CAWAAGVTEAFF. The CDR3 DNA is TGTGCCTGGGCCGCGGGGGTCACTGAAGCTTTCTTT. Based on the CDR3 plus reference TRBV30 and TRBJ1-1, the full variable domain is SQTIHQWPATLVQPVGSPLSLECTVEGTSNPNLYWYRQAAGRGLQLLFYSVGIGQISSEVPQNLSASRPQDRQFILSSKKLLLSDSGFYLCAWAAGVTEAFFGQGTRLTVV.

This chain links TRBV5-4 with TRBJ2-7; TRBD2 aligns across 8 bases. Germline CDR1 is SGHNT and CDR2 is YYREEE (reference sequence). The junction had 4 bases not matched to a gene; V was cut back by 3 bases and J by 2 bases. The CDR3 extends over 14 amino acids. The CDR3 region is CASSSGGTTYEQYF. The CDR3 coding sequence is TGTGCCAGCAGCTCGGGGGGGACTACCTACGAGCAGTACTTC.

The gene calls are TRBV7-2 and TRBJ1-2; 9 nucleotides agree with TRBD1. Germline values: CDR1 SGHTA, CDR2 FQGNSA. The ends lost 3 bases at V and 8 bases at J; junction bases unmatched: 13. CDR3 length equals 16 residues. The CDR3 is CASSFPGQGLSWGYTF. DNA of the CDR3: TGTGCCAGCAGCTTCCCGGGACAGGGTTTGTCGTGGGGCTACACCTTC.

J is TRBJ1-1 and V is TRBV5-4; 7 bases align to TRBD1. Germline lookup yields CDR1 SGHNT and CDR2 YYREEE (reference sequence). The CDR3 is 15 amino acids. V shed 2 bases, J shed 5 bases, and the junction held 9 bases outside the gene matches. CDR3 bases: TGTGCCAGCAGCTTCGACAGGGAATTATATACTGAAGCTTTCTTT. This sequence encodes CASSFDRELYTEAFF.

The rearrangement links TRBV3-1 (or the pseudogene TRBV3-2) to TRBJ1-2, with D tentatively TRBD1 (6 bases). The length of the CDR3 is 13 residues. V was trimmed by 6 bases and J by 4 bases, leaving 12 bases between them. Germline CDR1 is LGHDT and CDR2 is YNNKEL (reference sequence). CDR3 DNA: TGTGCCAGCAGGAAACAGGGTACCTATGGCTACACCTTC. Its protein product is CASRKQGTYGYTF.

The chain employs TRBV6-2 or TRBV6-3 and TRBJ2-7; possible D gene TRBD2, 6 bases. The ends were cut back, 6 bases at V and 0 bases at J, with 12 bases in the middle. Germline lookup yields CDR1 MNHEY and CDR2 SVGEGT. This CDR3 comprises 14 residues. CDR3 amino acids: CASSQTGLSYEQYF. Here the CDR3 DNA reads TGTGCCAGCAGCCAGACGGGACTCTCCTACGAGCAGTACTTC.

The V and J genes are TRBV5-4 and TRBJ2-5; 12 bases align to TRBD2. Germline values: CDR1 SGHNT, CDR2 YYREEE (reference sequence). V gave up 1 base and J gave up 5 bases; unmatched junction bases: 9. This CDR3 has 17 amino acids. The CDR3 bases are TGTGCCAGCAGCTTGAGGTCTAGCGGGGGGGCGGGTGAGACCCAGTACTTC. This sequence encodes CASSLRSSGGAGETQYF.